Following are 9 T cell receptor beta chains from one sample sequenced in a study of blood T cell repertoires in COVID-19. The data were produced by immunoSEQ multiplex PCR, yet TCRdb's version contains in-frame clones alone and is incomplete. The sample lists roughly 240,000 clones, roughly 86% seen once, with around 3.6% in the top ten. The sample was peripheral blood. These receptors originate from a man aged 18 to 35 with active or convalescent COVID-19.

This clone was recorded once. The chain joins TRBV18 to TRBJ2-7; a possible D gene is TRBD1 (5 bases). The V end lost 4 bases, the J end lost 1 base, and 17 bases lay between the germline ends. The germline gives CDR1 KGHSH, CDR2 LQKENI. This CDR3 is 16 amino acids long. CDR3 sequence (DNA): TGTGCCAGCTCACAAAACGACAAGGGGCGTTCCTACGAGCAGTACTTC. As protein: CASSQNDKGRSYEQYF.

The rearrangement joins TRBV6-5 to TRBJ1-1; D gene uncertain. Germline V gene data show CDR1 as MNHEY and CDR2 as SVGAGI. CDR3 length: 15 amino acids. V shed 7 bases and J shed 0 bases, with 15 bases lying between them. CDR3 loop: CASTLVAPMNTEAFF. CDR3 coding DNA: TGTGCCAGCACCTTAGTAGCTCCTATGAACACTGAAGCTTTCTTT.

This clone was counted a few times. CDR3: CASSPTGSQPQHF. Here the CDR3 DNA reads TGTGCCAGCTCACCTACAGGGAGTCAGCCCCAGCATTTT. The rearrangement links TRBV18 to TRBJ1-5; D is perhaps TRBD1 (6 bases). There are 13 residues in the CDR3. Deletions cut 3 bases from V and 6 bases from J, with 9 bases between. Looked up from germline, CDR1 is KGHSH and CDR2 is LQKENI.

The chain employs TRBV24-1 and TRBJ2-2, with TRBD1 matching 8 bases. Trimming took 7 bases from V and 3 from J; bases not matched to a gene: 3. The CDR3 spans 14 residues. The germline gives CDR1 KGHDR, CDR2 SFDVKD. CDR3 amino acids: CATRSQGDTGELFF. DNA of the CDR3: TGTGCCACCAGGTCACAGGGGGACACCGGGGAGCTGTTTTTT.

J is TRBJ2-1 and V is TRBV27; TRBD1 matches 11 bases. CDR3 length: 15 amino acids. The ends lost 5 bases at V and 7 bases at J; junction bases unmatched: 7. Germline CDR1 reads MNHEY; CDR2 reads SMNVEV (reference sequence). The CDR3 nucleotides are TGTGCCAGCAGTCCTCGGGACAGGGGGTCGAATGAGCAGTTCTTC. Its translation is CASSPRDRGSNEQFF.

The genes are TRBV11-2 and TRBJ2-1, with 9 positions matching TRBD1. The CDR3 totals 16 residues. The junction had 8 bases not matched to a gene; V was cut back by 4 bases and J by 4 bases. Germline CDR1 is SGHAT and CDR2 is FQNNGV. The CDR3 is CASSSTGTGMYNEQFF. The CDR3 nucleotides read TGTGCCAGCAGCTCCACGGGGACAGGGATGTACAATGAGCAGTTCTTC.

V usage is TRBV12-5 and J usage is TRBJ2-7, with 7 bases lining up with TRBD2. V lost 4 bases, J lost 5 bases, and 14 bases stayed unmatched. Looked up from germline, CDR1 is LGHNT and CDR2 is FRNRAP. The CDR3 is 16 residues long. CDR3: CASGWAPEGRAHEQYF. CDR3 coding DNA: TGTGCTAGTGGTTGGGCCCCCGAGGGGAGGGCCCACGAGCAGTACTTC.

This chain joins TRBV19 and TRBJ2-7; the match to TRBD2 covers 13 bases. The V and J ends lost 6 bases and 5 bases, in that order; junction bases with no gene match: 7. Germline V gives CDR1 LNHDA, CDR2 SQIVND (reference sequence). This CDR3 comprises 15 residues. CDR3 nucleotides: TGTGCCAGTAGGGACCGGACTAGCGGGAGCGACGAGCAGTACTTC. Its translation is CASRDRTSGSDEQYF.

The chain combines TRBV14 with TRBJ2-7; D remains ambiguous. This CDR3 is built from 14 residues. From germline, CDR1 is SGHDN and CDR2 FVKESK. V gave up 3 bases and J gave up 5 bases, with 14 bases separating them. CDR3 sequence: CASSHLSAVNEQYF. The CDR3 DNA follows: TGTGCCAGCAGCCATCTTTCCGCGGTCAACGAGCAGTACTTC.